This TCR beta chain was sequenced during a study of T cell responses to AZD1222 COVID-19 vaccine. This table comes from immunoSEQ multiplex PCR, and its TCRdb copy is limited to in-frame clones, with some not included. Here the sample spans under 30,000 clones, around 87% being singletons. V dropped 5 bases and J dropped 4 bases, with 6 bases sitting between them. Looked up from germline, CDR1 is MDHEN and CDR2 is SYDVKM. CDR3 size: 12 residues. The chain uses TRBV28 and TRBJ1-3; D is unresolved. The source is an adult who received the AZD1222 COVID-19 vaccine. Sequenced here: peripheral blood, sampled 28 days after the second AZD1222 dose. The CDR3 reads CASSKLGNTIYF. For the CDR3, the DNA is TGTGCCAGCAGTAAACTCGGAAACACCATATATTTT.